This TCR beta chain was recovered during a study of shared clonotypes between healthy human individuals. Overall study: The donor group consisted of a couple of women and a few men, aged 18 to 49. Three plates were used per donor for CD4 naive, three for CD4 memory, two for CD8 naive and one for CD8 memory.

Study-wide points: In the sorted subsets, rarefaction showed sequencing was incomplete despite large depth.

Details on this clone: Its specificity is not known. Other DNA sequences in this specimen translate into the identical CDR3.

Profiled with immunoSEQ multiplex PCR; TCRdb holds only in-frame clones, not every one. The data hold millions of clones, with 85% to 95% observed a single time. The specimen was naive CD4+ T cells sorted from blood. As to subset: CD45RA+ positively selected. The TCR sequence derives from a man between 18 and 29 years old in good health.

The DNA for the CDR3 is TGCGCCAGCAGCTTGGCGGCAACTGGAAACACCATATATTTT. Its protein is CASSLAATGNTIYF. V and J are TRBV5-1 and TRBJ1-3; no clear D. Germline V lookup: CDR1 SGHRS, CDR2 YFSETQ. The CDR3 runs 14 residues. Deletions cut 0 bases from V and 2 bases from J, with 6 bases between.